Reported below is one TCR beta chain. Its antigen is still unknown. The TCR beta libraries were generated through quantitative 5'-RACE incorporating molecular barcodes. TCRdb re-derived calls from the 5' RACE reads in MiXCR, one entry per CDR3 protein. The sample has around 450,000 distinct CDR3 sequences; roughly 26% are singletons. This sample is part of a study of CD8 T cells in ankylosing spondylitis. Notes on the study in general: For ankylosing spondylitis blood, a TCR beta motif of about 8 highly homologous variants appeared characteristic.

The junction had 5 bases not matched to a gene; V was cut back by 1 base and J by 10 bases. Germline CDR1 is MNHNS and CDR2 is SASEGT. The CDR3 is 15 residues long. Sequencing was done on a sample of blood, either unsorted or a sorted T cell fraction (not recorded which). The receptor was isolated from a male donor with ankylosing spondylitis. The rearrangement joins TRBV6-1 to TRBJ1-6; 9 bases map to TRBD1. The CDR3 protein is CASSEGRQGGSPLHF. CDR3 DNA sequence: TGTGCCAGCAGTGAAGGTCGACAGGGGGGGTCACCCCTCCACTTT.